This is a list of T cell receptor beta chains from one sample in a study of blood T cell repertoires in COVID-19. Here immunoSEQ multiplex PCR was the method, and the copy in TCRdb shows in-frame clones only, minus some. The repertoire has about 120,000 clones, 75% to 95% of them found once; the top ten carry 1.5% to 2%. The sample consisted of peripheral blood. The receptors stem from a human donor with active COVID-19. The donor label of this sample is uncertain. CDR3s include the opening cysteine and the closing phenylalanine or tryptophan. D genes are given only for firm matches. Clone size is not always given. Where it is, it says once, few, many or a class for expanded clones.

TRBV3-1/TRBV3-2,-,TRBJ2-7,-,CASSQLGLEQYF,TGTGCCAGCAGCCAACTGGGCCTGGAGCAGTACTTC
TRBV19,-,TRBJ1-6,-,CASSQDKHSPLHF,TGTGCCAGTAGTCAGGACAAACATTCACCCCTCCACTTT
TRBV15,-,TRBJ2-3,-,CATAAGGPAGTDTQYF,TGTGCCACCGCCGCCGGGGGGCCGGCTGGCACAGATACGCAGTATTTT
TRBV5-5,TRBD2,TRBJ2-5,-,CASSLGASGRQETQYF,TGTGCCAGCAGCTTGGGCGCTAGCGGGCGGCAAGAGACCCAGTACTTC
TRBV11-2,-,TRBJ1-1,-,CASSLDSNTEAFF,TGTGCCAGCAGCTTAGATAGTAACACTGAAGCTTTCTTT
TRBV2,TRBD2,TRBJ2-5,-,CASSEQLTSGVWAETQYF,TGTGCCAGCAGTGAACAACTGACTAGCGGGGTCTGGGCAGAGACCCAGTACTTC
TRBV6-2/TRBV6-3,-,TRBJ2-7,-,CASSEDITYEQYF,TGTGCCAGCAGCGAGGACATTACCTACGAGCAGTACTTC
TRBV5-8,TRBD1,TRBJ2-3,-,CASSLDRATDTQYF,TGTGCCAGCAGCCTCGACAGGGCCACAGATACGCAGTATTTT
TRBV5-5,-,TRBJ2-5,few,CASRLLKGNQETQYF,TGTGCCAGCAGGCTCCTAAAGGGGAACCAAGAGACCCAGTACTTC
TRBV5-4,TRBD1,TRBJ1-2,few,CASSLQGVDNYGYTF,TGTGCCAGCAGCTTACAGGGGGTGGATAACTATGGCTACACCTTC
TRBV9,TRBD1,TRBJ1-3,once,CASSVEPGALGGNTIYF,TGTGCCAGCAGCGTAGAGCCTGGGGCTTTAGGGGGCAACACCATATATTTT
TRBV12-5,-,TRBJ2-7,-,CASGLSGPGVQYF,TGTGCTAGTGGTCTCTCAGGACCCGGGGTGCAGTACTTC
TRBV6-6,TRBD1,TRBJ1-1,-,CASSYSAGGQEAFF,TGTGCCAGCAGTTACTCCGCAGGGGGGCAGGAAGCTTTCTTT
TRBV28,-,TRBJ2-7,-,CASSPSVRQYF,TGTGCCAGCAGTCCGAGCGTAAGGCAGTACTTC
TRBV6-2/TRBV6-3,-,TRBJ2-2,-,CASSLGGGTGELFF,TGTGCCAGCAGCTTGGGAGGAGGGACCGGGGAGCTGTTTTTT
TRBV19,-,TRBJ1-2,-,CAVGSYGYTF,TGTGCCGTGGGCTCCTATGGCTACACCTTC
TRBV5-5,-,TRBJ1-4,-,CASSFRLTLRGNEKLFF,TGTGCCAGCAGCTTCCGTCTTACACTTAGGGGGAACGAAAAACTGTTTTTT
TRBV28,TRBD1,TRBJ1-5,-,CASRFAGGGSWNQPQHF,TGTGCCAGCAGATTCGCAGGGGGCGGGTCGTGGAATCAGCCCCAGCATTTT
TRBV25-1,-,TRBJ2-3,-,CASSERGLDTQYF,TGTGCCAGCAGTGAAAGGGGCCTAGATACGCAGTATTTT
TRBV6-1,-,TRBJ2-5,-,CASSENYAGPGETQYF,TGTGCCAGCAGTGAAAATTACGCGGGCCCCGGGGAGACCCAGTACTTC
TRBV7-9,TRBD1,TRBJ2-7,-,CASSSRGTGGIYEQYF,TGTGCCAGCAGCTCCCGGGGGACAGGGGGTATCTACGAGCAGTACTTC
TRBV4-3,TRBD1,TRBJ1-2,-,CASSREEGARGYTF,TGCGCCAGCAGCCGTGAGGAGGGGGCGCGAGGCTACACCTTC
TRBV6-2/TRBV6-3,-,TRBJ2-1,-,CASSLSRAFYNEQFF,TGTGCCAGCAGTTTATCGAGGGCCTTCTACAATGAGCAGTTCTTC
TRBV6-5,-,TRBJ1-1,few,CASSYSPGAEAFF,TGTGCCAGCAGTTACTCGCCGGGGGCTGAAGCTTTCTTT
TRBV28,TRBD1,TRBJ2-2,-,CASRDRAIGGELFF,TGTGCCAGCAGGGACAGGGCCATCGGCGGGGAGCTGTTTTTT
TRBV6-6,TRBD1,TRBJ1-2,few,CASSYSEGSGGYGYTF,TGTGCCAGCAGTTACTCAGAGGGGTCAGGGGGCTATGGCTACACCTTC